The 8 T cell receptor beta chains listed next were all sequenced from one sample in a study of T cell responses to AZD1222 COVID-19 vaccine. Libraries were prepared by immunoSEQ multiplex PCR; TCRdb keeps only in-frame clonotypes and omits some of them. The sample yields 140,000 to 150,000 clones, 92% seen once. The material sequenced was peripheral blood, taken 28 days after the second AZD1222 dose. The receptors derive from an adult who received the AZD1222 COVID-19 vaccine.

CDR3: CASSPQGKAYEQYF. CDR3 nucleotides: TGTGCCAGCAGCCCACAGGGGAAGGCCTACGAGCAGTACTTC. The chain recombines TRBV2 with TRBJ2-7; 7 bases match TRBD1. CDR1 is SNHLY, CDR2 FYNNEI, per germline. The trim removed 6 bases at V and 2 bases at J, leaving 7 bases unmatched. The CDR3 runs to 14 residues.

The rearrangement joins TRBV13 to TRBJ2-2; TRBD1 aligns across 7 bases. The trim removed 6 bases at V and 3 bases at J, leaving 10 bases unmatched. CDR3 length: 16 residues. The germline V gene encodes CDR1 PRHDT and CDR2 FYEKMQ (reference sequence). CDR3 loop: CASSRGQASDTGELFF. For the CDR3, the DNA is TGTGCCAGCAGTCGCGGACAGGCGTCCGACACCGGGGAGCTGTTTTTT.

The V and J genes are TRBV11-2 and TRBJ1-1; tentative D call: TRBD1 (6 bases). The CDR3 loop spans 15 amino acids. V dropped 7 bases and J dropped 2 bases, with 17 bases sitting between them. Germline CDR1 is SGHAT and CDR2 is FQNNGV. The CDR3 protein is CASTPLQGINTEAFF. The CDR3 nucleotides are TGTGCCAGCACCCCCTTACAGGGAATCAACACTGAAGCTTTCTTT.

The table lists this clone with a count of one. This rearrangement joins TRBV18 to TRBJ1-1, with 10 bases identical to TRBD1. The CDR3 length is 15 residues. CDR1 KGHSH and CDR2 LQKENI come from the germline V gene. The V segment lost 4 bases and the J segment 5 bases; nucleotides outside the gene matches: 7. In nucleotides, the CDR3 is TGTGCCAGCTCACTAGGGGACAGGGGATATACTGAAGCTTTCTTT. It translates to CASSLGDRGYTEAFF.

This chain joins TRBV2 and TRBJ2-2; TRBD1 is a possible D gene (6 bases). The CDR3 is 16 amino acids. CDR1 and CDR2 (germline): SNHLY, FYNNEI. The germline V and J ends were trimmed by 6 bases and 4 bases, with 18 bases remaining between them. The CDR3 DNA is TGTGCCAGCAGCGTGAACGGTCAGGGGTCCACCGGGGAGCTGTTTTTT. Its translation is CASSVNGQGSTGELFF.

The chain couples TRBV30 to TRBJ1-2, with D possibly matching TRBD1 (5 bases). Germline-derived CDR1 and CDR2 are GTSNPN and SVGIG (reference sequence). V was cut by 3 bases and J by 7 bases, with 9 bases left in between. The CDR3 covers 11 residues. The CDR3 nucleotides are TGTGCCTGGAGGGGGGGAGGTGGCTACACCTTC. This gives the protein CAWRGGGGYTF. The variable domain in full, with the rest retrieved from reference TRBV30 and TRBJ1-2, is SQTIHQWPATLVQPVGSPLSLECTVEGTSNPNLYWYRQAAGRGLQLLFYSVGIGQISSEVPQNLSASRPQDRQFILSSKKLLLSDSGFYLCAWRGGGGYTFGSGTRLTVV.

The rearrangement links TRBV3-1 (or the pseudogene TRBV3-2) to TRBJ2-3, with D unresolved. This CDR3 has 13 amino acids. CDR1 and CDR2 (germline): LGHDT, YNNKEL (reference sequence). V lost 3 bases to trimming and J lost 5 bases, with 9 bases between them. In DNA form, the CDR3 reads TGTGCCAGCAGCCAGGGTGAGAGAGATACGCAGTATTTT. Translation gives CASSQGERDTQYF.

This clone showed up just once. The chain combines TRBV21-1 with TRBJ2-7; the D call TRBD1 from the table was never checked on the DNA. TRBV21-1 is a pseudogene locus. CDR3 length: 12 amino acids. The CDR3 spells CASSNPRSEQYF. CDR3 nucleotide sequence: TGTGCCAGCAGCAATCCCAGAAGTGAGCAGTACTTC.